This entry features one T cell receptor (beta chain) sequence. Its antigen is currently unknown. The CDR3 loop spans 13 amino acids. CDR1 is LNHDA and CDR2 is SQIVND in the germline V gene (reference sequence). Between the trimmed V and J ends, which lost 4 bases and 2 bases, there was a span of 8 bases. All donors qualified as healthy HIV-negative adults and had experienced no recent acute infections or vaccinations. The data were obtained in a study of shared clonotypes between healthy human individuals. Each subset's genomic DNA was split evenly across several immunoSEQ plates. In the sorted-subset replicate PCRs, around 200 ng DNA, 25,000 to 35,000 T cell genomes, was used. Clones were sequenced by immunoSEQ multiplex PCR, and TCRdb holds only the in-frame ones, with some missing. Here the sample spans 2 million to 2.5 million clones, 90% to 95% being singletons. The study's findings and limits: Sampling covered nothing but blood. Tissue TCR repertoires likely differ from those found in blood.

This rearrangement joins TRBV19 to TRBJ1-1, with a tentative D call TRBD1 (5 bases). This receptor was identified in a man aged 18-30 years in good health. Some clones in this sample may be carry-over from other donors' samples. The sample comprised naive CD4+ T cells from PBMCs. The sample's subset: CD45RA+ positively selected. The CDR3 DNA follows: TGTGCCAGTAGTAGGGGACCTAACACTGAAGCTTTCTTT. Its protein product is CASSRGPNTEAFF.